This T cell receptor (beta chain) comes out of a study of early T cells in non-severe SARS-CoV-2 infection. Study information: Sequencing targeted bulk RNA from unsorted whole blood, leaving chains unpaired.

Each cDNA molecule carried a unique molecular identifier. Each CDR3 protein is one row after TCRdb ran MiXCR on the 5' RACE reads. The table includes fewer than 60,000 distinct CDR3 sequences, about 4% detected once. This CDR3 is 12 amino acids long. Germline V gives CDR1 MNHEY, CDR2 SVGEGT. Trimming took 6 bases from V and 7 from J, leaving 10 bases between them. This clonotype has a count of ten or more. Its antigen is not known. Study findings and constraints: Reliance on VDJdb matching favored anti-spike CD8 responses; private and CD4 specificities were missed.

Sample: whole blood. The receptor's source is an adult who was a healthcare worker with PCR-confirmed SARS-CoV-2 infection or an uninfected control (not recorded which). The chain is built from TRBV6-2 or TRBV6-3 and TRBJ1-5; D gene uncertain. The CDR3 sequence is CASSERPQPQHF. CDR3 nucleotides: TGTGCCAGCAGCGAGCGGCCCCAGCCCCAGCATTTT.